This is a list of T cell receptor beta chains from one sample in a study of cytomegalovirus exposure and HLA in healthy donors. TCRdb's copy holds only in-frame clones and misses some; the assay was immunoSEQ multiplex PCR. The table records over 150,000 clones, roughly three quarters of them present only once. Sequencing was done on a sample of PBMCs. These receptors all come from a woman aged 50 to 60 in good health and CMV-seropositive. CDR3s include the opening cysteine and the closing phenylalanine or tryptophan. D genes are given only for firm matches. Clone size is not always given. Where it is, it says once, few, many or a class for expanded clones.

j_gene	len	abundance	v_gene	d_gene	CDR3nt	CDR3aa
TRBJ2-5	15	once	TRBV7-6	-	TGTGCCAGCAGCTTAGCGGGGGGGCCAGGAGAGACCCAGTACTTC	CASSLAGGPGETQYF
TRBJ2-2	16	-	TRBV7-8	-	TGTGCCAGCAGCTTAGAGTCGCTAGCTGGAGCCGGGGAGCTGTTTTTT	CASSLESLAGAGELFF
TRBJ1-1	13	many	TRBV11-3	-	TGTGCCAGCAGCTCCCCGAGGGTGGGTGAAGCTTTCTTT	CASSSPRVGEAFF
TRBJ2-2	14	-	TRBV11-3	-	TGTGCCAGCAGTACCGGTTTGAACACCGGGGAGCTGTTTTTT	CASSTGLNTGELFF
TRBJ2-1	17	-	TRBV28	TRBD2	TGTGCCAGCACGACTAGCGGGAGTCGCAAGTACACGGATGAGCAGTTCTTC	CASTTSGSRKYTDEQFF
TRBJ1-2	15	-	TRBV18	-	TGTGCCAGCTCACCAAGGGAACAGGGTACCTATGGCTACACCTTC	CASSPREQGTYGYTF
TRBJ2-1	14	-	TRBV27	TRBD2	TGTGCCAGCAGTTATCCAGGGAGGGTAAATGAGCAGTTCTTC	CASSYPGRVNEQFF
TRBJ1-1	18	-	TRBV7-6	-	TGTGCCAGCAGCTTAGATTCCCCCGGCGGGGGCATCGACACTGAAGCTTTCTTT	CASSLDSPGGGIDTEAFF
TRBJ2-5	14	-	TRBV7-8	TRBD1	TGTGCCAGCAGCTGGACAGGGGTAGGGGAGACCCAGTACTTC	CASSWTGVGETQYF
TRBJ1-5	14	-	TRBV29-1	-	TGCAGCGTTGGAGGGGAGGGGAGCAATCAGCCCCAGCATTTT	CSVGGEGSNQPQHF
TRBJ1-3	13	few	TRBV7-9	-	TGTGCCAGCAGCTTAGATATGGGAAACACCATATATTTT	CASSLDMGNTIYF
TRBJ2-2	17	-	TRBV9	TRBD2	TGTGCCAGCAGCTTGGGACTAGCGGGGACGAACACCGGGGAGCTGTTTTTT	CASSLGLAGTNTGELFF
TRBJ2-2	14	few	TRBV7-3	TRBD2	TGTGCCAGCGCTCGACTAGCGGACACCGGGGAGCTGTTTTTT	CASARLADTGELFF
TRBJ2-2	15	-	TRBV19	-	TGTGCCAGTAGTATCTGGAGGGGAAGGGCCGGGGAGCTGTTTTTT	CASSIWRGRAGELFF
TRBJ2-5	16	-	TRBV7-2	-	TGTGCCAGCAGCCCCAGGACCCGGCGGGGACAAGAGACCCAGTACTTC	CASSPRTRRGQETQYF
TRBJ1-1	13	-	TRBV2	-	TGTGCCAGCATTTCCCTTAGGGGGACTGAAGCTTTCTTT	CASISLRGTEAFF
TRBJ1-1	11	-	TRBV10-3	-	TGTGCCATCAGTGAGCAAAGGGGAGCTTTCTTT	CAISEQRGAFF
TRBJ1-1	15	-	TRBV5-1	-	TGCGCCAGCAGCATAGCAACAGGGTTGGACACTGAAGCTTTCTTT	CASSIATGLDTEAFF
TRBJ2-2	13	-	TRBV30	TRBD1	TGTGCCTCCACGGCAGGGGGAACCGGGGAGCTGTTTTTT	CASTAGGTGELFF
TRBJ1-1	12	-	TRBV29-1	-	TGCAGCGGATGGACACTGAACACTGAAGCTTTCTTT	CSGWTLNTEAFF
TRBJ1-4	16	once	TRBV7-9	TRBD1	TGTGCCAGCAGCTTAGTACAGGGGTCGAAAAATGAAAAACTGTTTTTT	CASSLVQGSKNEKLFF
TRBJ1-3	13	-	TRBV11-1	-	TGTGCCAGCAGCGGAGAGCTAGGAAACACCATATATTTT	CASSGELGNTIYF
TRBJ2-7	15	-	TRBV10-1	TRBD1	TGCGCCAGCAGTGTGTCGAGACAGGGGTTACACGAGCAGTACTTC	CASSVSRQGLHEQYF
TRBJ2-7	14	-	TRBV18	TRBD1	TGTGCCAGCTCACCAAGGACAGGTGGATACGAGCAGTACTTC	CASSPRTGGYEQYF
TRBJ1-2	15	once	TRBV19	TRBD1	TGTGCCAGTAGTATAGTCGGAGGACAGGGTCATGGCTACACCTTC	CASSIVGGQGHGYTF
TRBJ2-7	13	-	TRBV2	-	TGTGCCAGCAATTCGGGGTTCTCCTACGAGCAGTACTTC	CASNSGFSYEQYF
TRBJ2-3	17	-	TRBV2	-	TGTGCCAGCAGTGAAGCGCTTCTAGGACATTTCACAGATACGCAGTATTTT	CASSEALLGHFTDTQYF
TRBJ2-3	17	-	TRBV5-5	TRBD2	TGTGCCAGCAGCTTGCATCCCAGCGGGACTAGCACAGATACGCAGTATTTT	CASSLHPSGTSTDTQYF
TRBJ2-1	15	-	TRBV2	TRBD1	TGTGCCAGCAGTCAGGACAGGGCTTCCTACAATGAGCAGTTCTTC	CASSQDRASYNEQFF
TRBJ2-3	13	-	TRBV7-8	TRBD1	TGTGCCAGCGGGACAGGGGTATCGGATACGCAGTATTTT	CASGTGVSDTQYF
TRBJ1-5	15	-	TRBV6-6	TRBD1	TGTGCCAGCAGGCGATCAGGGGGCGCAGGTCAGCCCCAGCATTTT	CASRRSGGAGQPQHF
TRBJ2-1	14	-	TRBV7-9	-	TGTGCCAGCAGCTTAAGCGGGACACTGAATGAGCAGTTCTTC	CASSLSGTLNEQFF
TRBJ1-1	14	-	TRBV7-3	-	TGTGCCAGCCGGAAAAGCGTCCTGAACACTGAAGCTTTCTTT	CASRKSVLNTEAFF
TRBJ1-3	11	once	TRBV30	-	TGTGCAGAGGACAGCGGAAACACCATATATTTT	CAEDSGNTIYF
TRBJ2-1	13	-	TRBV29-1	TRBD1	TGCAGCGGAGGGACAGGGGGCGTGGGTGGGCAGTTCTTC	CSGGTGGVGGQFF
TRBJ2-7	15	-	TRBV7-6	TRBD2	TGTGCCAGCAGCTTAGGAACTAGCGGCTCCTACGAGCAGTACTTC	CASSLGTSGSYEQYF
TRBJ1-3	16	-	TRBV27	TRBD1	TGTGCCAGCAGTGAACAGGGGTCTTACTCTGGAAACACCATATATTTT	CASSEQGSYSGNTIYF
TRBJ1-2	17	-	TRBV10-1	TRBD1	TGCGCCAGCAGGCCCGGAACGGGACAGGGGGCGAACTATGGCTACACCTTC	CASRPGTGQGANYGYTF
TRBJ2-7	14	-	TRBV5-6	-	TGTGCCAGCAGCCTCTACGACAGGCACTACGAGCAGTACTTC	CASSLYDRHYEQYF
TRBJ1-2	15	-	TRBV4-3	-	TGCGCCAGCAGCCAAGCGGTGACAGCCATCACAGGCTACACCTTC	CASSQAVTAITGYTF
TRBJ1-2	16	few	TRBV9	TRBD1	TGTGCCAGCAGCCCGGGCTGGGGACAGGGGTCGAATGGCTACACCTTC	CASSPGWGQGSNGYTF
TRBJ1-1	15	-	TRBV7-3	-	TGTGCCAGCAGCTTAAACGGAGGGATGGGCACTGAAGCTTTCTTT	CASSLNGGMGTEAFF
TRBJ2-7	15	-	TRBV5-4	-	TGTGCCAGCAGCTTGGGGAGCGGACCTACCTACGAGCAGTACTTC	CASSLGSGPTYEQYF